This entry concerns a single T cell receptor (beta chain). Its antigen is not known. The data were produced by immunoSEQ multiplex PCR, yet TCRdb's version contains in-frame clones alone and is incomplete. This table holds about 46,000 clones, about 88% found once. This specimen comes from a study of OX40 agonist ivuxolimab in advanced cancers. About the study: Three patients got partial responses; one had hepatocellular carcinoma and two had cutaneous melanoma.

Study-wide points: There was clonal expansion of CD4+ and CD8+ blood T cells by week 6 at 0.1 to 3.0 mg/kg.

Germline-derived CDR1 and CDR2 are LGHNA and YSLEER. The CDR3 consists of 13 residues. The V end lost 4 bases, the J end lost 3 bases, and 10 bases lay between the germline ends. The sequence was collected from an adult with an advanced solid tumor such as melanoma, head and neck, liver or kidney cancer. The sequenced sample was CD4+ or CD8+ T cells sorted from blood, obtained in a trial of the OX40 agonist ivuxolimab. The chain has TRBV4-3 and TRBJ2-7; unclear D gene. The CDR3 DNA reads as TGCGCCAGCAGCCTGACCATCGGCTACGAGCAGTACTTC. Translating it yields CASSLTIGYEQYF.